This is a list of T cell receptor beta chains from one sample in a study of identical twins. A single record per CDR3 protein comes from TCRdb applying MiXCR to the 5' RACE reads. The repertoire includes 690,000 or so distinct CDR3 sequences, roughly 8% of them detected once, and around 0.98% sits in the top ten. The data were also submitted as part of a second study, on yellow fever vaccine responses in identical twins.

The sequencing input was PBMCs. Receptor source: a woman aged 18-35 years in good health. CDR3s include the opening cysteine and the closing phenylalanine or tryptophan. The D gene is left open where the match is weak. Clone size is stated in some rows and not others, as once, few, many or a class when expanded.

CDR3: CASSFSDLGGETQYF
DNA: TGCGCCAGCAGCTTCTCCGACTTAGGGGGAGAGACCCAGTACTTC
D: NA
size: many
J: TRBJ2-5
V: TRBV5-1

CDR3: CASSYQGMGGYTF
DNA: TGTGCCAGCAGTTACCAGGGGATGGGTGGCTACACCTTC
D: NA
size: NA
J: TRBJ1-2
V: TRBV6-5

CDR3: CATSSGGGQPQHF
DNA: TGTGCCACCAGCTCGGGGGGGGGTCAGCCCCAGCATTTT
D: NA
size: NA
J: TRBJ1-5
V: TRBV15

CDR3: CASSVGGTGKETQYF
DNA: TGTGCCAGCAGTGTTGGCGGGACAGGGAAAGAGACCCAGTACTTC
D: TRBD1
size: NA
J: TRBJ2-5
V: TRBV2

CDR3: CASNLGTGSYEQYF
DNA: TGTGCCAGCAACCTTGGGACAGGGTCCTACGAGCAGTACTTC
D: TRBD1
size: NA
J: TRBJ2-7
V: TRBV6-2/TRBV6-3

CDR3: CASSRQTGEETQYF
DNA: TGTGCCAGCAGCCGACAGACTGGAGAAGAGACCCAGTACTTC
D: NA
size: many
J: TRBJ2-5
V: TRBV7-2

CDR3: CASSHPAGGNYEQYF
DNA: TGTGCCAGCAGCCACCCAGCAGGGGGTAACTACGAGCAGTACTTC
D: TRBD1
size: few
J: TRBJ2-7
V: TRBV7-2

CDR3: CASSGTGFTYNEQFF
DNA: TGTGCCAGCAGCGGTACAGGGTTCACCTACAATGAGCAGTTCTTC
D: NA
size: few
J: TRBJ2-1
V: TRBV6-1

CDR3: CASSDLTGSLTEAFF
DNA: TGTGCCAGCAGTGATCTTACAGGTTCGCTCACTGAAGCTTTCTTT
D: NA
size: few
J: TRBJ1-1
V: TRBV25-1

CDR3: CASSRGSGQGAILSGANVLTF
DNA: TGTGCCAGCAGCCGAGGGTCGGGACAGGGGGCAATTCTCTCTGGGGCCAACGTCCTGACTTTC
D: TRBD1
size: many
J: TRBJ2-6
V: TRBV11-2

CDR3: CASSLSLPSTDTQYF
DNA: TGTGCCAGCAGCCTATCACTTCCTAGCACAGATACGCAGTATTTT
D: NA
size: many
J: TRBJ2-3
V: TRBV14

CDR3: CASIPTGTVYEQYF
DNA: TGTGCCAGCATTCCCACCGGGACAGTCTACGAGCAGTACTTC
D: TRBD1
size: NA
J: TRBJ2-7
V: TRBV6-2/TRBV6-3

CDR3: CASSPGTSAETQYF
DNA: TGTGCTAGCAGCCCGGGGACATCAGCGGAGACCCAGTACTTC
D: NA
size: few
J: TRBJ2-5
V: TRBV7-7

CDR3: CASSATPGTGTYEQYF
DNA: TGTGCCAGCAGTGCTACTCCCGGGACAGGGACCTACGAGCAGTACTTC
D: TRBD1
size: many
J: TRBJ2-7
V: TRBV12-3/TRBV12-4

CDR3: CASSLALGSDTQYF
DNA: TGTGCCAGCAGCTTAGCTCTAGGATCAGATACGCAGTATTTT
D: NA
size: NA
J: TRBJ2-3
V: TRBV7-2

CDR3: CASSQVQGPTSGANVLTF
DNA: TGTGCCAGCAGCCAAGTTCAGGGCCCTACTTCTGGGGCCAACGTCCTGACTTTC
D: NA
size: few
J: TRBJ2-6
V: TRBV14

CDR3: CASSYSPSGRAPYNEQFF
DNA: TGTGCCAGCAGTTACTCGCCTAGCGGGAGGGCCCCCTACAATGAGCAGTTCTTC
D: TRBD2
size: few
J: TRBJ2-1
V: TRBV6-2/TRBV6-3

CDR3: CASSSPSFDEQFF
DNA: TGTGCCAGCAGCTCACCCTCCTTTGATGAGCAGTTCTTC
D: NA
size: NA
J: TRBJ2-1
V: TRBV7-2

CDR3: CASSRSGTVNTVAFF
DNA: TGTGCCAGCAGTAGATCCGGGACGGTGAACACTGTAGCTTTCTTT
D: NA
size: NA
J: TRBJ1-1
V: TRBV25-1

CDR3: CSVEGYRAAGANVLTF
DNA: TGCAGCGTTGAAGGTTACAGGGCTGCTGGGGCCAACGTCCTGACTTTC
D: NA
size: many
J: TRBJ2-6
V: TRBV29-1

CDR3: CASSLDRGRLDPSGANVLTF
DNA: TGTGCCAGCAGCTTGGACAGGGGGCGGCTGGACCCGTCTGGGGCCAACGTCCTGACTTTC
D: TRBD1
size: NA
J: TRBJ2-6
V: TRBV5-4

CDR3: CASSQDQAEPWGEQFF
DNA: TGTGCCAGCAGCCAAGATCAGGCAGAACCCTGGGGTGAGCAGTTCTTC
D: NA
size: NA
J: TRBJ2-1
V: TRBV4-2

CDR3: CSARGAETSGVAEQFF
DNA: TGCAGTGCTAGAGGGGCAGAAACTAGCGGGGTAGCTGAGCAGTTCTTC
D: TRBD2
size: NA
J: TRBJ2-1
V: TRBV20-1

CDR3: CATSRAGGSGGYTF
DNA: TGTGCCACCAGCAGAGCTGGAGGGTCGGGCGGCTACACCTTC
D: NA
size: NA
J: TRBJ1-2
V: TRBV15

CDR3: CASSPGQSYGYTF
DNA: TGCGCCAGCAGCCCGGGACAGAGTTATGGCTACACCTTC
D: TRBD1
size: many
J: TRBJ1-2
V: TRBV5-1

CDR3: CSAAIREKFNTGELFF
DNA: TGCAGTGCTGCAATACGGGAGAAGTTCAACACCGGGGAGCTGTTTTTT
D: NA
size: few
J: TRBJ2-2
V: TRBV20-1

CDR3: CASSLMGGGPEQYF
DNA: TGTGCCAGCAGTTTAATGGGTGGGGGTCCCGAGCAGTACTTC
D: NA
size: many
J: TRBJ2-7
V: TRBV12-3/TRBV12-4

CDR3: CSVALILGAGAGSDTQYF
DNA: TGCAGCGTTGCCCTTATACTCGGAGCGGGGGCCGGGTCAGATACGCAGTATTTT
D: TRBD2
size: many
J: TRBJ2-3
V: TRBV29-1

CDR3: CATSSPGTGGYNEQFF
DNA: TGTGCCACCAGCAGTCCCGGGACAGGGGGCTACAATGAGCAGTTCTTC
D: TRBD1
size: few
J: TRBJ2-1
V: TRBV15

CDR3: CASSAGQGALLPNTGELFF
DNA: TGCGCCAGCAGCGCAGGACAGGGGGCGCTTCTCCCCAACACCGGGGAGCTGTTTTTT
D: TRBD1
size: few
J: TRBJ2-2
V: TRBV5-1